The 28 T cell receptor beta chains below all came from one sample that was sequenced in a study of T-cell memory formation after mild COVID-19. TCRdb itself ran the 5' RACE reads through MiXCR, one entry per CDR3 protein. Among some 250,000 distinct CDR3 sequences, approximately 9% were seen once, and the ten largest hold around 21%. Sequences were obtained from PBMCs or a T cell subset sorted from them (not recorded which). The receptors originated from a man between 18 and 29 years old who had mild COVID-19 (a few samples of this study predate the infection). Cell type and time point are not known.

This rearrangement joins TRBV24-1 to TRBJ2-5, with TRBD2 matching over 7 bases. Trimming at V came to 1 base and at J to 9 bases, leaving 7 bases not matched to a gene. The V gene's germline CDR1 is KGHDR and CDR2 SFDVKD. The CDR3 runs to 14 residues. CDR3 nucleotide sequence: TGTGCCACCAGTGATTTTACCTCCGGGGGGTCCCAGTACTTC. Encoded protein: CATSDFTSGGSQYF.

This clonotype was observed a few times. The V call is TRBV29-1, the J call TRBJ1-2; D is perhaps TRBD1 (5 bases). V was pared by 1 base and J by 8 bases, with 11 bases between. CDR3 length: 12 amino acids. Germline-derived CDR1 and CDR2 are SQVTM and ANQGSEA. CDR3 coding DNA: TGCAGCGTTGAAGGGGGCTTCTACGGCTACACCTTC. Translation gives CSVEGGFYGYTF.

This clonotype has at least ten counts. The chain joins TRBV12-3 or TRBV12-4 to TRBJ2-2; 7 nucleotides agree with TRBD2. V lost 5 bases to trimming and J lost 9 bases; unmatched junction nucleotides: 9. The CDR3 spans 14 residues. As DNA, the CDR3 is TGTGCCAGCAGTCCTGGACTAGTTAGCCGGGAGCTGTTTTTT. Translation: CASSPGLVSRELFF.

The chain is built from TRBV6-5 and TRBJ1-1; D not certain. Per germline, CDR1 MNHEY and CDR2 SVGAGI. CDR3 length equals 15 residues. Between the trimmed V and J ends, which lost 0 bases and 5 bases, there was a span of 13 bases. The chain's CDR3 is CASSYSRPSGTEAFF. The DNA of the CDR3 is TGTGCCAGCAGTTACTCGAGACCTTCGGGGACTGAAGCTTTCTTT.

In its sample, this clonotype was seen many times. V usage is TRBV7-3 and J usage is TRBJ1-2, with D perhaps matching TRBD1 (6 bases). The CDR3 is 14 amino acids. V lost 5 bases and J 5 bases, leaving 15 bases between the germline ends. CDR1 is SGHTA, CDR2 FQGTGA, per germline. The CDR3 region has the DNA TGTGCCAGCAGCCCCACGGGGGCCCTATATGGCTACACCTTC. The encoded protein is CASSPTGALYGYTF.

The rearrangement links TRBV4-3 to TRBJ2-2, with 8 nucleotides matching TRBD1. V was clipped by 0 bases and J by 3 bases; unmatched bases: 9. Germline values: CDR1 LGHNA, CDR2 YSLEER. This CDR3 is 18 amino acids long. The CDR3 loop reads CASSQDIFGTGHTGELFF. The CDR3 DNA sequence: TGCGCCAGCAGCCAAGATATATTCGGGACAGGACACACCGGGGAGCTGTTTTTT.

V and J are TRBV12-5 and TRBJ2-3; D unresolved. Trimming took off 5 bases at V and 3 bases at J, with 9 bases between the two ends. Per the germline V gene, CDR1 is LGHNT and CDR2 is FRNRAP. The CDR3 contains 13 residues. The CDR3, as DNA: TGTGCTAGTGGTCCTCCCGCGACAGATACGCAGTATTTT. It yields the protein CASGPPATDTQYF.

This clonotype was detected only a few times. The chain joins TRBV12-3 or TRBV12-4 to TRBJ1-1; the D gene is possibly TRBD1 (6 bases). There are 14 residues in the CDR3. Trimming pared 4 bases from V and 1 base from J, leaving 10 bases between. The CDR3 region is CASSWGHPNTEAFF. CDR3 nucleotide sequence: TGTGCCAGCAGTTGGGGACATCCGAACACTGAAGCTTTCTTT.

In this sample, this clonotype turned up a few times. The rearrangement uses TRBV7-2 and TRBJ2-7, with 13 bases matching TRBD2. The length of the CDR3 is 17 residues. Germline lookup yields CDR1 SGHTA and CDR2 FQGNSA. The V gene end was trimmed by 5 bases and the J gene end by 3 bases; junction bases not matched to a gene: 10. This CDR3 reads CASSPPGTSGAIYEQYV. DNA for the CDR3: TGTGCCAGCAGCCCACCAGGGACTAGCGGGGCTATCTACGAGCAGTACGTC.

The rearrangement joins TRBV5-6 to TRBJ1-6; D unresolved. The CDR3 runs to 14 residues. The V and J ends lost 0 bases and 8 bases respectively, with 9 bases between them. Germline lookup yields CDR1 SGHDT and CDR2 YYEEEE. The CDR3 DNA sequence: TGTGCCAGCAGCTTGGGAGCCCAGGATTCACCCCTCCACTTT. It is translated as CASSLGAQDSPLHF.

This clonotype was counted only a few times. The J gene is TRBJ2-7, the V gene TRBV12-5; 12 nucleotides line up with TRBD2. Trimming at V came to 2 bases and at J to 3 bases, leaving 2 bases not matched to a gene. Germline V gene data show CDR1 as LGHNT and CDR2 as FRNRAP. The CDR3 runs 15 residues. The DNA of the CDR3 is TGTGCTAGTGGTTTGAGACTAGCGGGAGACTACGAGCAGTACGTC. This gives the protein CASGLRLAGDYEQYV.

The chain joins TRBV5-4 to TRBJ1-2; 7 bases are a match to TRBD1. The V segment lost 3 bases and the J segment 7 bases; nucleotides outside the gene matches: 15. The CDR3 extends over 16 amino acids. Germline V gives CDR1 SGHNT, CDR2 YYREEE (reference sequence). CDR3 DNA sequence: TGTGCCAGCAGCTCGGGCCTGAGGGGGCCAGAAGGTGGCTACACCTTC. Its translation is CASSSGLRGPEGGYTF.

This clonotype was counted a few times. The chain joins TRBV28 to TRBJ2-6; D uncertain. Between the trimmed V and J ends, which lost 8 bases and 0 bases, there was a span of 8 bases. The CDR3 has 14 residues. CDR1 and CDR2 from the germline V gene are MDHEN and SYDVKM. CDR3 sequence: CASGGHSGANVLTF. Here the CDR3 DNA reads TGTGCCAGCGGCGGTCACTCTGGGGCCAACGTCCTGACTTTC. Variable domain in full (rest from reference TRBV28 and TRBJ2-6): DVKVTQSSRYLVKRTGEKVFLECVQDMDHENMFWYRQDPGLGLRLIYFSYDVKMKEKGDIPEGYSVSREKKERFSLILESASTNQTSMYLCASGGHSGANVLTFGAGSRLTVL.

This clonotype has only a few counts. This chain links TRBV11-2 with TRBJ2-6, with D unclear. CDR3 length: 16 amino acids. CDR1 is SGHAT, CDR2 FQNNGV, per germline. Trimming took 5 bases from V and 0 from J, leaving 11 bases between them. The CDR3 sequence: CASSRRRFSGANVLTF. CDR3 nucleotides: TGTGCCAGCAGCCGACGCAGGTTCTCTGGGGCCAACGTCCTGACTTTC. The complete variable domain, with remaining parts taken from reference TRBV11-2 and TRBJ2-6, reads EAGVAQSPRYKIIEKRQSVAFWCNPISGHATLYWYQQILGQGPKLLIQFQNNGVVDDSQLPKDRFSAERLKGVDSTLKIQPAKLEDSAVYLCASSRRRFSGANVLTFGAGSRLTVL.

V and J are TRBV12-3 or TRBV12-4 and TRBJ2-2, with 7 bases fitting TRBD1. This CDR3 spans 14 amino acids. V trimming: 3 bases; J trimming: 13 bases; junction bases outside the gene matches: 11. The CDR3, as DNA: TGTGCCAGCAGTTTGAGGACAGGTCCATCCAGGCTGTTTTTT. This encodes CASSLRTGPSRLFF.

This clonotype was detected a few times. This rearrangement joins TRBV14 to TRBJ1-2; TRBD1 might be the D (5 bases). Deletions cut 4 bases from V and 6 bases from J, with 12 bases between. The CDR3 consists of 13 residues. Germline lookup yields CDR1 SGHDN and CDR2 FVKESK. CDR3 protein: CASSPRAGNGYTF. DNA of the CDR3: TGTGCCAGCAGCCCCCGGGCAGGGAATGGCTACACCTTC.

The rearrangement links TRBV2 to TRBJ1-2; 9 positions agree with TRBD1. V shed 6 bases and J 6 bases; nucleotides not matched to a gene: 2. The germline V gene has CDR1 SNHLY and CDR2 FYNNEI. This CDR3 comprises 12 residues. The CDR3 coding sequence is TGTGCCAGCAGGGGACAGGGCCATGGCTACACCTTC. This encodes CASRGQGHGYTF.

CDR3 residues: CASSYEQGATYEQYF. In DNA form, the CDR3 reads TGTGCCAGCAGCTACGAACAGGGAGCCACCTACGAGCAGTACTTC. The chain carries TRBV7-6 and TRBJ2-7, with D possibly matching TRBD1 (6 bases). The CDR3 is 15 residues long. Per the germline V gene, CDR1 is SGHVS and CDR2 is FNYEAQ. Trimming shortened V by 4 bases and J by 2 bases, and 15 bases separated the two germline ends.

This clonotype occurred a few times. As DNA, the CDR3 is TGTGCCAGCAGCTTAATTCCTTCCGGGACTAGCGGCTACACCGGGGAGCTGTTTTTT. It specifies CASSLIPSGTSGYTGELFF. The chain uses TRBV7-6 and TRBJ2-2, with 11 bases lining up with TRBD2. Germline V lookup: CDR1 SGHVS, CDR2 FNYEAQ. Trimming at V came to 2 bases and at J to 3 bases, leaving 11 bases not matched to a gene. CDR3 length equals 19 residues.

This clonotype was detected only a few times. The chain carries TRBV6-2 or TRBV6-3 and TRBJ2-5; maybe TRBD1 (6 bases). V was pared by 0 bases and J by 2 bases, with 13 bases between. This CDR3 is 16 amino acids long. In germline, CDR1 is MNHEY, CDR2 SVGEGT. CDR3 coding DNA: TGTGCCAGCAGTTACTCGAGGAAGACAGGTCAAGAGACCCAGTACTTC. Translation gives CASSYSRKTGQETQYF.

This clonotype was counted only a few times. The V gene is TRBV27, the J gene TRBJ2-1, with D perhaps TRBD1 (6 bases). Germline V gives CDR1 MNHEY, CDR2 SMNVEV (reference sequence). Trimming took off 0 bases at V and 5 bases at J, with 17 bases between the two ends. The CDR3 covers 17 residues. CDR3 DNA: TGTGCCAGCAGTTTATCATCTCTCGGACAGATTAACAATGAGCAGTTCTTC. Its translation: CASSLSSLGQINNEQFF.

This clonotype was found a few times. This chain joins TRBV7-2 and TRBJ1-2; 7 bases fit TRBD1. Germline trimming cut 3 bases from V and 0 bases from J; bases unmatched to any gene: 7. Germline values: CDR1 SGHTA, CDR2 FQGNSA. This CDR3 has 16 amino acids. The CDR3, as DNA: TGTGCCAGCAGCTTGGGGACAGCTCTAGCTAACTATGGCTACACCTTC. It specifies CASSLGTALANYGYTF. Full variable domain (remainder filled in from reference TRBV7-2 and TRBJ1-2): GAGVSQSPSNKVTEKGKDVELRCDPISGHTALYWYRQSLGQGLEFLIYFQGNSAPDKSGLPSDRFSAERTGGSVSTLTIQRTQQEDSAVYLCASSLGTALANYGYTFGSGTRLTVV.

The chain joins TRBV7-2 to TRBJ1-4, with D maybe TRBD1 (5 bases). V lost 3 bases to trimming and J lost 8 bases, with 13 bases between them. Per germline, CDR1 SGHTA and CDR2 FQGNSA. The CDR3 contains 14 residues. The CDR3 coding sequence is TGTGCCAGCAGCTTGTTTCAGGGTCGGGAAAAACTGTTTTTT. It specifies CASSLFQGREKLFF.

The rearrangement joins TRBV7-9 to TRBJ1-1; possible D gene TRBD1, 6 bases. Germline CDR1 SEHNR, CDR2 FQNEAQ (reference sequence). CDR3 size: 15 residues. Trimming shortened V by 4 bases and J by 7 bases, and 19 bases separated the two germline ends. The chain's CDR3 is CASSSNPGHRYEAFF. The CDR3 DNA reads TGTGCCAGCAGCTCTAATCCGGGACATCGCTATGAAGCTTTCTTT.

Comment on this clonotype: The junction differs from germline at one of its ends, possibly a read error. The chain carries TRBV5-4 and TRBJ2-5, with a weak D call TRBD1 (6 bases). The CDR3 runs to 16 residues. Germline values: CDR1 SGHNT, CDR2 YYREEE (reference sequence). CDR3 DNA sequence: TGTGCAAGCAGCCAGTCTCCCGGGACACAGACAGAGACCCAGTACTTC. Translated, it gives CASSQSPGTQTETQYF.

The rearrangement joins TRBV5-1 to TRBJ2-5; D is uncertain. Trimming took 2 bases from V and 4 from J, leaving 9 bases between them. The CDR3 has 13 residues. The V gene's germline CDR1 is SGHRS and CDR2 YFSETQ. This CDR3 reads CASSLKPGETQYF. DNA for the CDR3: TGCGCCAGCAGCTTAAAACCTGGAGAGACCCAGTACTTC.

The V call is TRBV4-3, the J call TRBJ2-5, with TRBD1 matching 8 bases. Per the germline V gene, CDR1 is LGHNA and CDR2 is YSLEER. V dropped 4 bases and J dropped 2; count of bases not matched to a gene: 6. The CDR3 runs 15 residues. This CDR3 is CASSPLGDRQETQYF. CDR3 in DNA: TGCGCCAGCAGCCCTCTTGGGGACAGGCAAGAGACCCAGTACTTC.

J is TRBJ2-1 and V is TRBV10-3; TRBD1 might be the D (6 bases). Per the germline V gene, CDR1 is ENHRY and CDR2 is SYGVKD. This CDR3 is built from 13 residues. V dropped 10 bases and J dropped 6 bases, with 16 bases sitting between them. The CDR3 here is CATSGASGNEQFF. CDR3 coding DNA: TGTGCCACGTCAGGGGCTTCGGGCAATGAGCAGTTCTTC.